The source of this TCR beta chain is a study of low-dose radiotherapy and immunotherapy resistance in tumors. On the study more broadly: 1 Gy per fraction was delivered to Cohort 2 every two weeks, for 13 Gy total over 26 weeks.

Time point here: before trial treatment. Along with nivolumab and ipilimumab, donors received aspirin, low-dose cyclophosphamide and low-dose radiotherapy. V was cut by 6 bases and J by 3 bases, with 15 bases left in between. CDR3 length: 14 amino acids. The V gene's germline CDR1 is DFQATT and CDR2 SNEGSKA (reference sequence). This clonotype has ten or more counts. Alpha and beta chains were covered, as first-strand cDNA relied on TRAV- and TRBV-specific primers. The authors ran approximately 20 PCR cycles to amplify TCRs with a constant-region primer and V-primer adapter. Via MiXCR, TCRdb re-called the reads, giving one row per CDR3 protein. This table has tens of thousands of distinct CDR3 sequences, around 18% appearing once.

The TCR originated in a male donor with prostate cancer. Specimen: PBMCs, collected before treatment. The chain uses TRBV20-1 and TRBJ2-1, with D tentatively TRBD1 (6 bases). The CDR3 protein is CSALDRTFYNEQFF. The CDR3 DNA follows: TGCAGTGCCCTGGACAGAACTTTCTACAATGAGCAGTTCTTC.